This T cell receptor (beta chain) was found in a study of T cell responses to AZD1222 COVID-19 vaccine. Across the study: Second doses at about 4 or about 12 weeks were pooled.

This clone is a singleton in its sample. What it binds is not known. Clones were sequenced by immunoSEQ multiplex PCR, and TCRdb holds only the in-frame ones, with some missing. The top ten clones hold more than 9% of a sample with 120,000 or so clones, around 87% of them seen once. General study results and limits: Nearly half of unique spike-specific TCRs reportedly avoided B.1.351 and B.1.1.7 mutated regions. Along spike, vaccine-associated CD4 TCRs were found throughout, with dominance at 160-218 and 743-854. Donors were mostly white British, more females; clonal diversity possibly underestimated.

This specimen was peripheral blood, taken on day 0 of AZD1222 vaccination. This clonotype was obtained from an adult in good health.

The CDR3 coding sequence is TGTGCCAGCAGCGTAGGGGGGGGCAACTCCTACGAGCAGTACTTC. It is translated as CASSVGGGNSYEQYF. The J gene is TRBJ2-7, the V gene TRBV9, with D possibly being TRBD2 (7 bases). Trimming stripped 0 bases from V and 0 bases from J, with 10 bases between. CDR3 size: 15 residues. Germline values: CDR1 SGDLS, CDR2 YYNGEE.